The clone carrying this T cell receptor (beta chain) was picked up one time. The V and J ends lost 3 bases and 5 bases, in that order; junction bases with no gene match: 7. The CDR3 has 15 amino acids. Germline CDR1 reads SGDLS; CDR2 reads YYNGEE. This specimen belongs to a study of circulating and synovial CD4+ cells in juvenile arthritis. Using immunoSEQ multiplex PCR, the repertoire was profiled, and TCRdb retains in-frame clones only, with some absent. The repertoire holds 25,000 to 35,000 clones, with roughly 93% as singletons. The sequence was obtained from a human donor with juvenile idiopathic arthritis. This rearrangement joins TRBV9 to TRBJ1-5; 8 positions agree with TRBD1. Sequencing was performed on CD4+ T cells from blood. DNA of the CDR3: TGTGCCAGCAGCGCGCTAGGGACAGGAGATCAGCCCCAGCATTTT. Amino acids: CASSALGTGDQPQHF.